The clone carrying this T cell receptor beta chain was detected once. The authors' processing: Amplified reference gene primers provided the basis for estimating nucleated cell counts. The protocol was immunoSEQ multiplex PCR, while the TCRdb copy is restricted to in-frame clones and leaves out a portion. V and J calls and clone size are copied from that table; D and trimming were computed from the DNA. The table shows 110,000 to 150,000 clones, with about four fifths occurring only once. The sample originates from a study of blood T cell repertoires in COVID-19. For the study at large: Spain, Italy and the United States supplied samples that represented acute and convalescent COVID-19.

Participant-reported clinical history was the basis for cohort assignment. Shortly before study entry, within 2 weeks, exposed participants had met a COVID-19 case. The CDR3 is 14 residues long. CDR1 is MDHEN, CDR2 SYDVKM, per germline. The V gene lost 6 bases and the J gene lost 4 bases, with 15 bases spanning the gap. The sequenced material came from PBMCs or T cells enriched from blood (not recorded which). This chain connects TRBV28 to TRBJ1-2; TRBD1 might be the D (5 bases). This receptor was obtained from a woman aged 18-35 years who had been exposed to COVID-19. This CDR3 reads CASSSGGGGYGYTF. The CDR3 DNA is TGTGCCAGCAGCTCCGGTGGGGGGGGCTATGGCTACACCTTC.